Presented here are 31 T cell receptor beta chains from one specimen sequenced in a study of T-cell memory formation after mild COVID-19. Each CDR3 protein is one row after TCRdb ran MiXCR on the 5' RACE reads. The data hold 550,000 to 600,000 distinct CDR3 sequences, with roughly 21% observed a single time. Sample: PBMCs or a T cell subset sorted from them (not recorded which). Receptor source: an adult woman who had mild COVID-19 (a few samples of this study predate the infection). Cell type and time point are not known.

The rearrangement joins TRBV15 to TRBJ2-1; D is unclear. Trimming left V 2 bases short and J 5 bases short, with 10 bases between. This CDR3 region has 14 residues. The germline gives CDR1 LNHNV, CDR2 YYDKDF (reference sequence). The CDR3 loop reads CATSRLTVNNEQFF. The CDR3 DNA sequence: TGTGCCACCAGCAGACTCACAGTGAACAATGAGCAGTTCTTC.

For this clonotype: With a much larger clone just one base away, this may be a read error. The chain is built from TRBV14 and TRBJ1-2, with no clear D. CDR3 size: 11 residues. Trimming took 0 bases from V and 5 from J, leaving 1 base between them. The germline CDR1 and CDR2 sequences are SGHDN and FVKESK. CDR3 coding DNA: TGTGCCAGCAGCCAAGAATATGGCTACACCTTC. This encodes CASSQEYGYTF.

This chain connects TRBV29-1 to TRBJ2-4; 7 positions agree with TRBD1. The germline CDR1 and CDR2 sequences are SQVTM and ANQGSEA. The CDR3 contains 16 residues. The J segment lost 6 bases and the V segment lost 1 base, leaving 12 bases of the junction unmatched. The CDR3, as DNA: TGCAGCGTTGAAGGGCCCCGACAGGGTCCGCGAAACATTCAGTACTTC. It yields the protein CSVEGPRQGPRNIQYF.

This clonotype was observed a handful of times. This chain uses TRBV25-1 with TRBJ2-1, with 10 bases identical to TRBD2. V lost 2 bases to trimming and J lost 0 bases; unmatched junction nucleotides: 4. Germline assignment: CDR1 MGHDK and CDR2 SYGVNS. The CDR3 runs 17 residues. This CDR3 is CASSEISGRPSYNEQFF. The CDR3 nucleotides read TGTGCCAGCAGTGAAATTAGCGGGAGGCCCTCCTACAATGAGCAGTTCTTC.

This CDR3 reads CASSQDRRFEAFF. DNA of the CDR3: TGTGCCAGCAGCCAGGACCGACGGTTTGAAGCTTTCTTT. V usage is TRBV7-2 and J usage is TRBJ1-1; D gene unclear. Trimming took off 5 bases at V and 7 bases at J, with 14 bases between the two ends. The CDR3 length is 13 residues. Germline V CDR1 and CDR2: SGHTA, FQGNSA.

The chain couples TRBV5-8 to TRBJ2-5; 7 bases line up with TRBD1. Germline CDR1 and CDR2: SGHTS and YDEGEE. The length of the CDR3 is 15 residues. With 2 bases clipped from V and 5 bases from J, the junction kept 9 bases outside the gene matches. The CDR3 protein is CASSFGTDLGETQYF. The CDR3 nucleotides read TGTGCCAGCAGCTTCGGGACAGACCTCGGGGAGACCCAGTACTTC.

The rearrangement joins TRBV20-1 to TRBJ2-6; 8 bases line up with TRBD1. The germline V gene encodes CDR1 DFQATT and CDR2 SNEGSKA (reference sequence). With 2 bases clipped from V and 2 bases from J, the junction kept 5 bases outside the gene matches. This CDR3 is built from 16 residues. Here the CDR3 reads CSARRTGLTGANVLTF. CDR3 bases: TGCAGTGCTAGAAGGACAGGGTTAACTGGGGCCAACGTCCTGACTTTC.

The gene calls are TRBV6-5 and TRBJ2-2; 7 bases are shared with TRBD2. V shed 6 bases, J shed 6 bases, and the junction held 4 bases outside the gene matches. Germline V lookup: CDR1 MNHEY, CDR2 SVGAGI. The CDR3 is 13 residues long. The CDR3 spells CASSGLEAGELFF. Here the CDR3 DNA reads TGTGCCAGCAGCGGACTAGAAGCCGGGGAGCTGTTTTTT.

This clonotype was picked up a small number of times. This chain links TRBV24-1 with TRBJ2-1; D assignment may be TRBD1 or TRBD2 (7 bases each). With 3 bases removed from V and 3 bases from J, the gap between germline ends came to 14 bases. Looked up from germline, CDR1 is KGHDR and CDR2 is SFDVKD. The CDR3 is 16 residues long. The CDR3 sequence is CATSDPQGRDYNEQFF. DNA of the CDR3: TGTGCCACCAGTGATCCACAGGGGAGGGACTACAATGAGCAGTTCTTC.

This rearrangement joins TRBV6-6 to TRBJ2-7; 7 bases map to TRBD2. V was clipped by 4 bases and J by 2 bases; unmatched bases: 5. Germline loops: CDR1 MNHNY, CDR2 SVGAGI (reference sequence). There are 14 residues in the CDR3. The CDR3 region has the DNA TGTGCCAGCAGTTGGGCTAGCGGCACCTACGAGCAGTACTTC. It specifies CASSWASGTYEQYF.

V is TRBV7-2 and J is TRBJ2-1, with 10 positions matching TRBD2. V lost 2 bases and J lost 8; bases outside the gene matches: 15. The CDR3 runs 18 residues. Germline V CDR1 and CDR2: SGHTA, FQGNSA. CDR3 bases: TGTGCCAGCAGCTTATTCAGAACTAGCGGGAAGGGGTTCGATGAGCAGTTCTTC. This translates into CASSLFRTSGKGFDEQFF.

This clonotype was counted a few times. The chain employs TRBV12-3 or TRBV12-4 and TRBJ1-2, with no clear D. The CDR3 length is 11 residues. The V gene lost 10 bases and the J gene lost 9 bases, with 15 bases spanning the gap. The chain's CDR3 is CAIEMSGSYTF. CDR3 bases: TGTGCCATCGAGATGTCAGGAAGCTACACCTTC.

This clonotype was found a few times. The CDR3 DNA sequence: TGTGCCAGCAGCTTAGAAGGACAGGGGGATACGCAGTATTTT. Amino acids: CASSLEGQGDTQYF. The rearrangement links TRBV7-9 to TRBJ2-3, with TRBD1 matching 9 bases. In germline, CDR1 is SEHNR, CDR2 FQNEAQ (reference sequence). V shed 1 base and J 6 bases; nucleotides not matched to a gene: 2. The CDR3 sequence is 14 residues long.

The chain couples TRBV19 to TRBJ2-5; D is unclear. V was clipped by 1 base and J by 7 bases, with 13 bases between them. Germline CDR1 LNHDA, CDR2 SQIVND (reference sequence). The length of the CDR3 is 14 residues. The CDR3 region is CASSIASPQATQYF. Written as DNA, the CDR3 is TGTGCCAGTAGTATAGCCAGCCCTCAGGCGACCCAGTACTTC.

This chain connects TRBV12-3 or TRBV12-4 to TRBJ1-2; D is possibly TRBD1 (5 bases). V lost 5 bases and J 12 bases, leaving 16 bases between the germline ends. The length of the CDR3 is 12 residues. This chain's CDR3 is CASSLGAGNHTF. Here the CDR3 DNA reads TGTGCCAGCAGTCTAGGGGCAGGGAATCACACCTTC.

The genes are TRBV5-1 and TRBJ1-2; D remains unclear. Trimming shortened V by 0 bases and J by 8 bases, and 11 bases separated the two germline ends. CDR1 is SGHRS, CDR2 YFSETQ, per germline. The CDR3 is made up of 13 amino acids. CDR3 protein: CASSLGLSRGYTF. The CDR3 DNA reads TGCGCCAGCAGCTTGGGGCTGTCGAGGGGCTACACCTTC.

This chain joins TRBV12-3 or TRBV12-4 and TRBJ2-3; D perhaps matches TRBD2 (5 bases). Trimming removed 5 bases at V and 4 bases at J, with 7 bases between. CDR3 length: 12 residues. The CDR3 DNA sequence: TGTGCCAGCAGTACTAGGGCAGATACGCAGTATTTT. This codes for CASSTRADTQYF.

In its sample, this clonotype was seen a few times. Sequence at one end of the junction differs from germline and may be a read error. The chain links TRBV7-7 to TRBJ2-1; the D is unclear. The germline V gene has CDR1 SSHAT and CDR2 FNYEAQ (reference sequence). The CDR3 loop spans 12 amino acids. The CDR3 region has the DNA TGTGCTAGCAGCCGGATCCACAATGAGCAGTTCTTC. It yields the protein CASSRIHNEQFF. Looking up the rest from reference TRBV7-7 and TRBJ2-1 gives the full variable domain: GAGVSQSPRYKVTKRGQDVTLRCDPISSHATLYWYQQALGQGPEFLTYFNYEAQPDKSGLPSDRFSAERPEGSISTLTIQRTEQRDSAMYRCASSRIHNEQFFGPGTRLTVL.

The chain carries TRBV5-1 and TRBJ2-7; D may match TRBD1 or TRBD2 (5 bases each). This CDR3 has 15 residues. Trimming stripped 3 bases from V and 3 bases from J, with 16 bases between. From germline, CDR1 is SGHRS and CDR2 YFSETQ. CDR3 amino acids: CASSSVGETGYEQYF. The CDR3 coding sequence is TGCGCCAGCAGCTCGGTGGGGGAGACTGGCTACGAGCAGTACTTC.

This clonotype turned up a few times. The chain recombines TRBV20-1 with TRBJ1-2; TRBD1 matches at 8 bases. The V segment lost 6 bases and the J segment 3 bases; nucleotides outside the gene matches: 6. This CDR3 has 13 residues. In germline, CDR1 is DFQATT, CDR2 SNEGSKA (reference sequence). CDR3 sequence reads: CSAPQTGDYGYTF. The DNA of the CDR3 is TGCAGTGCCCCCCAGACAGGGGACTATGGCTACACCTTC.

The rearrangement uses TRBV29-1 and TRBJ1-1; D unresolved. V was cut by 7 bases and J by 6 bases, with 27 bases left in between. CDR1 is SQVTM, CDR2 ANQGSEA, per germline. The CDR3 is 16 residues long. The CDR3 sequence: CSGSSGMPLSGAEAFF. The CDR3, as DNA: TGCAGCGGCTCTTCGGGGATGCCCTTGTCCGGGGCTGAAGCTTTCTTT.

The chain combines TRBV5-1 with TRBJ2-2; tentatively, D is TRBD1 or TRBD2 (5 bases each). Per germline, CDR1 SGHRS and CDR2 YFSETQ. CDR3 length: 16 amino acids. The V and J ends lost 4 bases and 4 bases respectively, with 17 bases between them. The CDR3 sequence: CASSLPGAGSTGELFF. DNA of the CDR3: TGCGCCAGCAGCCTGCCCGGGGCTGGGAGCACCGGGGAGCTGTTTTTT.

The V call is TRBV12-3 or TRBV12-4, the J call TRBJ1-2; weak D call: TRBD1 (5 bases). V lost 2 bases and J lost 6, with 16 bases in between. The CDR3 covers 15 residues. CDR3 loop: CASSLSPPPRDGYTF. The CDR3 coding sequence is TGTGCCAGCAGTTTATCCCCCCCGCCCAGGGATGGCTACACCTTC.

This clonotype was observed a few times. The chain combines TRBV5-1 with TRBJ2-2, with D perhaps TRBD1 (7 bases). Per the germline V gene, CDR1 is SGHRS and CDR2 is YFSETQ. This CDR3 region has 15 residues. Trimming took off 1 base at V and 3 bases at J, with 10 bases between the two ends. CDR3 coding DNA: TGCGCCAGCAGCTTGACCAGGGGGGACACCGGGGAGCTGTTTTTT. Translated: CASSLTRGDTGELFF.

This chain connects TRBV6-5 to TRBJ2-7; 7 positions agree with TRBD1. V was pared by 7 bases and J by 2 bases, with 8 bases of the junction left unmatched. This CDR3 spans 14 amino acids. Germline V lookup: CDR1 MNHEY, CDR2 SVGAGI. The CDR3 DNA follows: TGTGCCAGCAATGACAGGGCAAGGGCCTACGAGCAGTACTTC. Its translation is CASNDRARAYEQYF.

A note on this clonotype: At one end, the junction sequence differs from germline, possibly due to a read error. This rearrangement joins TRBV7-3 to TRBJ2-7, with D perhaps TRBD1 or TRBD2 (6 bases each). Per the germline V gene, CDR1 is SGHTA and CDR2 is FQGTGA. CDR3 length: 15 amino acids. The CDR3 protein is CASSLTGGEGGEQYF. The CDR3 DNA is TGTGCCAGCAGCCTAACAGGCGGAGAGGGGGGCGAGCAGTACTTC.

The chain joins TRBV27 to TRBJ1-5; possibly TRBD1 for D (6 bases). V was trimmed by 6 bases and J by 4 bases, leaving 16 bases between them. The CDR3 loop spans 15 amino acids. Germline loops: CDR1 MNHEY, CDR2 SMNVEV (reference sequence). The CDR3 sequence: CASRDTGRWNQPQHF. DNA for the CDR3: TGTGCCAGCAGAGATACAGGGAGGTGGAATCAGCCCCAGCATTTT.

This clonotype was recorded a few times. CDR3 sequence (DNA): TGTGCCAGCAGCTTCGGGAATAGCTCCTACGAGCAGTACTTC. Translation gives CASSFGNSSYEQYF. V and J are TRBV5-4 and TRBJ2-7; tentatively, D is TRBD2 (5 bases). V lost 2 bases to trimming and J lost 0 bases, with 9 bases between them. The CDR3 is made up of 14 amino acids. Germline lookup yields CDR1 SGHNT and CDR2 YYREEE (reference sequence). Looking up the rest from reference TRBV5-4 and TRBJ2-7 gives the full variable domain: ETGVTQSPTHLIKTRGQQVTLRCSSQSGHNTVSWYQQALGQGPQFIFQYYREEENGRGNFPPRFSGLQFPNYSSELNVNALELDDSALYLCASSFGNSSYEQYFGPGTRLTVT.

This clonotype showed up just a few times. The gene calls are TRBV7-9 and TRBJ2-1; 8 nucleotides match TRBD2. Trimming removed 4 bases from V and 3 bases from J; junction bases left unmatched: 11. In germline, CDR1 is SEHNR, CDR2 FQNEAQ (reference sequence). This CDR3 is 17 amino acids long. CDR3 sequence: CASSYGPAGGNYNEQFF. CDR3 bases: TGTGCCAGCAGCTATGGTCCTGCGGGAGGTAACTACAATGAGCAGTTCTTC.

The CDR3 region has the DNA TGTGCCGCGGCAGGGTACTATGGCTACACCTTC. The encoded protein is CAAAGYYGYTF. The V gene is TRBV19, the J gene TRBJ1-2; weak D call: TRBD1 (5 bases). The CDR3 spans 11 residues. Trimming left V 11 bases short and J 3 bases short, with 10 bases between. The germline gives CDR1 LNHDA, CDR2 SQIVND (reference sequence).

This clonotype was counted between two and nine times. The chain uses TRBV5-1 and TRBJ2-1; D is ambiguous. The CDR3 is made up of 16 amino acids. V dropped 0 bases and J dropped 0 bases, with 10 bases sitting between them. The V gene's germline CDR1 is SGHRS and CDR2 YFSETQ. CDR3: CASSLVPPSSYNEQFF. In DNA, the CDR3 is TGCGCCAGCAGCTTGGTTCCTCCTAGCTCCTACAATGAGCAGTTCTTC.